This TCR beta chain comes out of a study of T cells after yellow fever vaccination. Study-level findings and limits: Reappearance after the booster was observed for most primary-vaccination clones (roughly 96% CD4, over 70% CD8). Contamination of FACS-sorted repertoires by abundant clonotypes from the bulk population could occur.

This clonotype was counted ten times or more. Antigen specificity is unknown. Trimming cost V 3 bases and J 4 bases, with 12 bases left between them. CDR3 size: 14 residues. A 5'RACE template-switching step, the method used to make TCR cDNA, added a universal primer site and UMIs. TCRdb reprocessed the 5' RACE reads with MiXCR, giving one entry per CDR3 protein. The repertoire holds 200,000 to 250,000 distinct CDR3 sequences, with approximately 3.3% as singletons. The sequencing used CD4+ T cells sorted from PBMCs, collected 10 days after the yellow fever booster vaccination. This chain joins TRBV12-3 or TRBV12-4 and TRBJ1-1; D unresolved. The clonotype comes from a man aged 18 to 30 who received the YFV17D yellow fever vaccine. This CDR3 reads CASSFRDGSTEAFF. The DNA for the CDR3 is TGTGCCAGCAGTTTTCGCGACGGATCCACTGAAGCTTTCTTT.